This TCR beta chain was sequenced in a study of control samples from healthy donors and cancer patients. Profiled with immunoSEQ multiplex PCR; TCRdb holds only in-frame clones, not every one. The repertoire has fewer than 120,000 clones, around nine tenths of them found once; the top ten carry 3.5% to 4%. This CDR3 spans 15 amino acids. Per the germline V gene, CDR1 is LGHNA and CDR2 is YNFKEQ. V lost 0 bases, J lost 11 bases, and 19 bases lay in between. This receptor was taken from a woman in her fifties or sixties with lung cancer. Sequenced material: PBMCs. J is TRBJ1-1 and V is TRBV4-2; perhaps TRBD1 as D (6 bases). CDR3 in DNA: TGTGCCAGCAGCCAAGAAACGGGGGCGATTAAGGAGGCTTTCTTT. This encodes CASSQETGAIKEAFF.